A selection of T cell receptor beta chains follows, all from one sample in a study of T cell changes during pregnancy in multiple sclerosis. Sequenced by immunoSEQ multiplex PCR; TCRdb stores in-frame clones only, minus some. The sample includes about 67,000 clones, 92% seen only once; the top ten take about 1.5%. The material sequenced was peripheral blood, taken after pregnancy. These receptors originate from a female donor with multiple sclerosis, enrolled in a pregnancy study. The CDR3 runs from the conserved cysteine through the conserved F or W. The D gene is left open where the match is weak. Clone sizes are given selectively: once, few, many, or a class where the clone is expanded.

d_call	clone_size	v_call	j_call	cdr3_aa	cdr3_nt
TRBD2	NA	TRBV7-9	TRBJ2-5	CASSLVGASGKPDQETQYF	TGTGCCAGCAGCTTAGTTGGGGCTAGCGGAAAACCGGACCAAGAGACCCAGTACTTC
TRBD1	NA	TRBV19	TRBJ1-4	CASSMGTAPEKLFF	TGTGCCAGTAGTATGGGGACAGCCCCTGAAAAACTGTTTTTT
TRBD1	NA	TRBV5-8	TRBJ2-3	CASTHGQGAGDTQYF	TGTGCCAGCACCCACGGACAGGGGGCGGGGGATACGCAGTATTTT
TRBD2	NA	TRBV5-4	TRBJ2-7	CASSGTSGYEQYF	TGTGCCAGCAGCGGTACTAGCGGCTACGAGCAGTACTTC
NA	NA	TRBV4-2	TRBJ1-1	CASSQERNTEAFF	TGTGCCAGCAGCCAAGAGCGGAACACTGAAGCTTTCTTT
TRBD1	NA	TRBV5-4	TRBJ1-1	CASSLQGVNTEAFF	TGTGCCAGCAGCTTGCAGGGGGTAAACACTGAAGCTTTCTTT
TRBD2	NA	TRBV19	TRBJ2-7	CASSMGLAGTYEQYF	TGTGCCAGTAGTATGGGACTAGCGGGAACCTACGAGCAGTACTTC
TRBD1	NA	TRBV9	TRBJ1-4	CASSLSTGSNEKLFF	TGTGCCAGCAGCCTCTCGACAGGGTCTAATGAAAAACTGTTTTTT
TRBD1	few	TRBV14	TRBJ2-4	CASTPGGVGIQYF	TGTGCCAGCACCCCAGGGGGAGTAGGCATTCAGTACTTC
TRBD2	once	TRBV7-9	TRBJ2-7	CASSSLGGRGSYEQYF	TGTGCCAGCAGCTCCCTTGGCGGGAGAGGTTCCTACGAGCAGTACTTC
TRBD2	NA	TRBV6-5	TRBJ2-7	CASSRGLADYEQYF	TGTGCCAGCAGCCGGGGACTAGCGGATTACGAGCAGTACTTC
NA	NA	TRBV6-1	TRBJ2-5	CASGQGETQYF	TGTGCCAGCGGGCAGGGGGAGACCCAGTACTTC
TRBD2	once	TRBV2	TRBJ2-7	CASSGSSGLSVPGQYF	TGTGCCAGCAGTGGCTCCTCGGGACTAAGCGTACCGGGGCAGTACTTC
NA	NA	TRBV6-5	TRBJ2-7	CASSYADSYEQYF	TGTGCCAGCAGTTATGCGGACTCCTACGAGCAGTACTTC
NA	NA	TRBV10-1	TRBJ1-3	CASSGPGRNTIYF	TGCGCCAGCAGCGGTCCAGGCCGAAACACCATATATTTT
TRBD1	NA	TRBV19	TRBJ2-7	CASSPGTGRTYEQYF	TGTGCCAGTAGTCCCGGGACAGGGCGTACCTACGAGCAGTACTTC
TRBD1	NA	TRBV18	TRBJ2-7	CASSQNPTGSSYEQYF	TGTGCCAGCTCACAAAACCCGACAGGGAGCTCCTACGAGCAGTACTTC
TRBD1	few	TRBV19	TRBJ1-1	CASSGTANTEAFF	TGTGCCAGTAGTGGGACAGCGAACACTGAAGCTTTCTTT
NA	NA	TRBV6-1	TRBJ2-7	CASSEARGAPYEQYF	TGTGCCAGCAGTGAAGCGCGCGGGGCCCCCTACGAGCAGTACTTC
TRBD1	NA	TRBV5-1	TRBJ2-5	CASSLEQGPETQYF	TGCGCCAGCAGCTTGGAACAGGGGCCCGAGACCCAGTACTTC
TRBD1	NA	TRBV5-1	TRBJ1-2	CASSFSPPPRQGSANYGYTF	TGCGCCAGCAGCTTTTCGCCCCCCCCTAGACAGGGATCGGCTAACTATGGCTACACCTTC
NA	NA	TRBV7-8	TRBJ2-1	CASSRTFSSSYNEQFF	TGTGCCAGCAGCCGGACTTTTTCCAGCTCCTACAATGAGCAGTTCTTC
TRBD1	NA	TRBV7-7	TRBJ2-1	CASSFRPTGPTYNEQFF	TGTGCTAGCAGCTTCCGCCCGACAGGGCCTACCTACAATGAGCAGTTCTTC
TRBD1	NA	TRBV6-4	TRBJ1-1	CASRGTGRTEAFF	TGTGCCAGCAGGGGGACAGGGCGCACTGAAGCTTTCTTT
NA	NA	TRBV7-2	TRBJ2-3	CASSLIPGTSTPDTQYF	TGTGCCAGCAGCTTAATCCCGGGGACATCCACCCCAGATACGCAGTATTTT
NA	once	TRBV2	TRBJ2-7	CASNQQGDYEQYF	TGTGCCAGCAACCAACAGGGTGACTACGAGCAGTACTTC
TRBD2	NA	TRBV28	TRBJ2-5	CASSLAGGPRETQYF	TGTGCCAGCAGCCTAGCGGGAGGGCCTCGAGAGACCCAGTACTTC
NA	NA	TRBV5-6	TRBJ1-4	CASSFGQPEKLFF	TGTGCCAGCAGCTTCGGACAGCCGGAAAAACTGTTTTTT
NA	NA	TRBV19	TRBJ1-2	CASSIHRAKGYTF	TGTGCCAGTAGTATCCACAGGGCAAAAGGCTACACCTTC
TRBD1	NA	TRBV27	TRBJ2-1	CASRTGTGAEQFF	TGTGCCAGCAGGACTGGGACAGGGGCTGAGCAGTTCTTC
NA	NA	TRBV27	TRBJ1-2	CASREGIGGINYGYTF	TGTGCCAGCAGGGAGGGCATTGGAGGGATAAACTATGGCTACACCTTC
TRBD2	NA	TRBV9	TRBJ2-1	CASSGGLAGVSEQFF	TGTGCCAGCAGCGGAGGACTAGCGGGAGTATCCGAGCAGTTCTTC
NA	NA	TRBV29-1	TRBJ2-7	CSVEDEGRGTYEQYF	TGCAGCGTTGAAGATGAGGGCAGGGGAACCTACGAGCAGTACTTC
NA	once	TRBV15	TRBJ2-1	CATSRDPSASNEQFF	TGTGCCACCAGCAGAGATCCCTCGGCTAGCAATGAGCAGTTCTTC
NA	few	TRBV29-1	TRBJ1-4	CSVGDWGDEKLFF	TGCAGCGTGGGAGATTGGGGGGATGAAAAACTGTTTTTT
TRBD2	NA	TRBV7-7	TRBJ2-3	CASSFTSGNTDTQYF	TGTGCCAGCAGCTTTACTAGCGGGAACACAGATACGCAGTATTTT
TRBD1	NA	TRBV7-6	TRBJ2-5	CASSLLSTGVQETQYF	TGTGCCAGCAGCTTATTATCTACAGGGGTCCAAGAGACCCAGTACTTC
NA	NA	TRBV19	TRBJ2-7	CASSWTPLSYEQYF	TGTGCCAGTAGTTGGACTCCTCTTTCCTACGAGCAGTACTTC
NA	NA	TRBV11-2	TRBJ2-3	CASSLHPHGDTDTQYF	TGTGCCAGCAGCCTACACCCCCACGGAGACACAGATACGCAGTATTTT
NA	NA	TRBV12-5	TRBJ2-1	CASGLDGRGLSSYNEQFF	TGTGCTAGTGGTTTGGACGGAAGGGGGTTAAGCTCCTACAATGAGCAGTTCTTC
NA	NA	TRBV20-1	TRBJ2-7	CSARSHYEQYF	TGCAGTGCTAGATCCCACTACGAGCAGTACTTC
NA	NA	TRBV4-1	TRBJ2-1	CASSHLPLAVNEQFF	TGCGCCAGCAGCCACCTACCACTAGCAGTGAATGAGCAGTTCTTC
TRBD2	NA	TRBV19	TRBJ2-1	CASSPLASGRRNEQFF	TGTGCCAGTAGTCCCCTGGCTAGCGGGAGGAGGAATGAGCAGTTCTTC
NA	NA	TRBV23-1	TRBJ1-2	CASSQSGLRPNYGYTF	TGCGCCAGCAGTCAATCTGGCTTACGTCCTAACTATGGCTACACCTTC
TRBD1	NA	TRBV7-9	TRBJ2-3	CASSVDRDPPQYF	TGTGCCAGCAGCGTGGACAGGGATCCCCCGCAGTATTTT
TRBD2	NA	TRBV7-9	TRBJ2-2	CASSRTVLAGGDGELFF	TGTGCCAGCAGCCGAACAGTACTAGCGGGAGGGGACGGGGAGCTGTTTTTT
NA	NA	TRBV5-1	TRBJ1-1	CASSLQGNTNRDGAFF	TGCGCCAGCAGCCTCCAGGGGAACACTAATCGGGACGGAGCTTTCTTT
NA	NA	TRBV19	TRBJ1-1	CASKKGETEAFF	TGTGCCAGTAAGAAGGGGGAGACTGAAGCTTTCTTT
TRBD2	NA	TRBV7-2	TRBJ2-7	CASSPPSGRTFYEQYF	TGTGCCAGCAGCCCCCCTAGCGGGAGAACGTTCTACGAGCAGTACTTC
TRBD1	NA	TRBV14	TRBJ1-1	CASSPGTGGAAFF	TGTGCCAGCAGCCCAGGGACAGGGGGCGCGGCTTTCTTT
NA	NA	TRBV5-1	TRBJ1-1	CASSFLTGSGTEAFF	TGCGCCAGCAGCTTCCTTACAGGGAGTGGCACTGAAGCTTTCTTT
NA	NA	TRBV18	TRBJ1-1	CASSPIQSNTEAFF	TGTGCCAGCTCACCAATTCAATCGAACACTGAAGCTTTCTTT
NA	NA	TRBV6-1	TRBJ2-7	CASSERGVEQYF	TGTGCCAGCAGTGAGCGAGGCGTCGAGCAGTACTTC
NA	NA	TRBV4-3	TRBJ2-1	CASSQRLALKGSYNEQFF	TGCGCCAGCAGCCAACGGCTAGCATTAAAGGGCTCCTACAATGAGCAGTTCTTC
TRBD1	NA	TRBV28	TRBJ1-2	CASSTGQGRSGYTF	TGTGCCAGCAGTACCGGACAGGGAAGGAGTGGCTACACCTTC
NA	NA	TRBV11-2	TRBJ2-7	CASSPTPDSEQYF	TGTGCCAGCAGCCCCACCCCGGACAGCGAGCAGTACTTC
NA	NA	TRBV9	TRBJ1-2	CASSVVGAGYTF	TGTGCCAGCAGCGTAGTGGGGGCAGGCTACACCTTC
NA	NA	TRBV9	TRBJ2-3	CASSVVGIGASVSDTQYF	TGTGCCAGCAGCGTAGTGGGGATAGGGGCTAGCGTTTCAGATACGCAGTATTTT
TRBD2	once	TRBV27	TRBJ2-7	CATYTLAGPSYEQYF	TGTGCCACCTACACCCTAGCGGGACCCTCCTACGAGCAGTACTTC
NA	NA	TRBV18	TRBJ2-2	CASSPPRQLNTGELFF	TGTGCCAGCTCACCACCGCGACAGCTGAACACCGGGGAGCTGTTTTTT